This TCR beta chain was retrieved from a study of radiotherapy plus CTLA-4 blockade in lung cancer (dated by TCRdb to 2016 to 2018). For the study in its entirety: Among the enrolled patients, approximately 17% had an objective response, and about 29% reached disease control.

From cysteine to phenylalanine, the CDR3 is 13 amino acids long. The sequence is cut down to CDR3 DNA, 39 bases in frame from base 1. For CDR1 and CDR2, the germline V gene lists SGHTA and FQGNSA. Trimming costs V 4 bases and J 1 base, and their ends lie 8 bases apart. The study tested focal radiation therapy combined with CTLA-4 blockade (ipilimumab) in patients with chemo-refractory metastatic non-small-cell lung cancer. The library was obtained by the immunoSEQ multiplex PCR assay. Drawn from immuneACCESS, this table holds only the in-frame rearrangements with V and J called that TCRdb kept. Clones are partly lost; checked studies trace under half to an unresolved V gene and leave the rest unexplained. For this sample the table gives roughly 100,000 clones, of which around 85% were detected only once. The ten biggest clones cover under 2.5% of the sample. Overall study results and their limits: The strongest predictors of response, as reported, were early dynamic changes in blood T cell clones along with a rise in serum interferon-beta after radiation. TCR clones derived from tumors expanded in peripheral blood after treatment with radiotherapy and ipilimumab.

As regards this clone: Its antigen remains unidentified. There are no base qualities to consult, and no much larger clone falls within one base.

The clonotype originates from a human donor with non-small cell lung cancer that progressed on radiotherapy plus ipilimumab. Some clones in this sample may be carry-over from other donors' samples. The starting material was peripheral blood, obtained from a patient treated with radiotherapy plus ipilimumab. The chain is made from TRBV7-2 and TRBJ2-7, with no reliable assignment of the D segment. The DNA is TGTGCCAGCAGCTACTCCTGGTCCTACGAGCAGTACTTC. It encodes CASSYSWSYEQYF.